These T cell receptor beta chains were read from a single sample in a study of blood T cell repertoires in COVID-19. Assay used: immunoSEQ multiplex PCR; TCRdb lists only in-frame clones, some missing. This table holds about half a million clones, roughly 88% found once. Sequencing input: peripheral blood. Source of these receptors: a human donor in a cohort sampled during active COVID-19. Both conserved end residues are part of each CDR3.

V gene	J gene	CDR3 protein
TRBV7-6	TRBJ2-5	CASSLDLSAELETQYF
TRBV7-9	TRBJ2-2	CASTPEGRNTGELFF
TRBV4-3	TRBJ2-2	CASSQEVAQTNTGELFF
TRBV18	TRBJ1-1	CASSNPETEAFF
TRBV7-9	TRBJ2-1	CASSVSGRVYEQFF
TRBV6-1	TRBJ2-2	CASSEPGFRGTGELFF
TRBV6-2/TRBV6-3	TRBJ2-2	CASSPQWTSGIPGELFF
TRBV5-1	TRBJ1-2	CASSLSGQVGFLYGYTF
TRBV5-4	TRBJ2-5	CASSRVGGTQYF
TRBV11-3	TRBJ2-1	CASSRFTSTEQFF
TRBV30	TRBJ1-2	CAWTTGGPFHYGYTF
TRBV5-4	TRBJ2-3	CASSFVGGGTDTQYF
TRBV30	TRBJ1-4	CAWRRTGTSEKLFF
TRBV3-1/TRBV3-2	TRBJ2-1	CASSPLGQGTDEQFF
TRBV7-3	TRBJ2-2	CASSPTAGDTGELFF
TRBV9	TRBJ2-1	CASSVAASGRLKGGNEQFF
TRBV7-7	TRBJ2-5	CASSLGTGGQETQYF
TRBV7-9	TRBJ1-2	CASSALREGYTF
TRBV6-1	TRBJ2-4	CASSGLIAGAAKNIQYF
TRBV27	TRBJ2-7	CASSLAFSSYEQYF
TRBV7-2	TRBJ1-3	CASSQRQGSGNTIYF
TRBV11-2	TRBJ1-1	CASTTDGERDTEAFF
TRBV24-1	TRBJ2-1	CATSEEGPYNEQFF
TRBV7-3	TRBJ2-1	CASSQAYSYNEQFF
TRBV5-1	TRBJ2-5	CASSLRTEETQYF
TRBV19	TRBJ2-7	CASSPTGFFRYEQYF
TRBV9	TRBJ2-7	CASSVTDVHDEQYF
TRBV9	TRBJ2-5	CASSAWGGTAKETQYF
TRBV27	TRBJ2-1	CASSLRGWTGINEQFF
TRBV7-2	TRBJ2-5	CASTDRGGKETQYF
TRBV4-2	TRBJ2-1	CASSQDLTSGSVYEQFF
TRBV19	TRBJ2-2	CASSKSGSPGELFF
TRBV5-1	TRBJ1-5	CASRPGTASNQPQHF
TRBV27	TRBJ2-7	CASSPLTRQPYEQYF
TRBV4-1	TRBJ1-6	CASSRTAGQGIESPLHF
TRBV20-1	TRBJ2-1	CSASSLAGVREQFF
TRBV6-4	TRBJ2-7	CASSALANSHEQYF
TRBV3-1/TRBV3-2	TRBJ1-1	CASSQARKRGEAFF
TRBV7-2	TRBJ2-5	CASRDRRGTQYF
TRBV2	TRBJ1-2	CASSESRAGFYGYTF
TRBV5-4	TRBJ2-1	CASSFVSGVSYNEQFF
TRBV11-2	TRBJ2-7	CASSLASGVREQYF
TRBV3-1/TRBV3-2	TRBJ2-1	CASSLRGLEQFF
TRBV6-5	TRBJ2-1	CASKTVSYNEQFF
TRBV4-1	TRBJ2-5	CASSQDSSGRARRETQYF
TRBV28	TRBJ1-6	CARLPGLVNSPLHF
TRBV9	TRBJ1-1	CASSVGGGGNTEAFF
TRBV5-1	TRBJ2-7	CASSLNTGGEQYF
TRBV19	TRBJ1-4	CASRLPGQGNEKLFF
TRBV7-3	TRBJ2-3	CASSSGLAGGPIRTDTQYF
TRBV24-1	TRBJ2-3	CATSDPTHNTQYF
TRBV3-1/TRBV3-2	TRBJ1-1	CASSRTDMNTEAFF
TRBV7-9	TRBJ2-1	CASSFLGQGTHEQFF
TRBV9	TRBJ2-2	CASSVDLAGGRELFF
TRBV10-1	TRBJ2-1	CASSEGQRGLFEQFF
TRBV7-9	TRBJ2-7	CASSLLAGGVYEQYF
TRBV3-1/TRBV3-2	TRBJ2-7	CASSRGGGQEIFYEQYF
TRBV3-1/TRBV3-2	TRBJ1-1	CASSPGEAGGTEAFF
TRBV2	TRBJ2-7	CASSEGVGQKAYEQYF
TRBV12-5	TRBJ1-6	CASGLKPGGSPLHF